The 21 T cell receptor beta chains reported below all come from one sample, sequenced in a study of blood T cell repertoires in COVID-19. Generated by immunoSEQ multiplex PCR, the TCRdb table keeps only in-frame clones and is missing some. Of 65,000 to 90,000 clones detected, roughly nine tenths appear once; the ten largest clones hold about 8.1%. Material: peripheral blood. These receptors were taken from a middle-aged man with acute or convalescent COVID-19.

The chain links TRBV15 to TRBJ2-1; D is perhaps TRBD2 (6 bases). Trimming cost V 6 bases and J 2 bases, with 17 bases left between them. CDR3 length equals 16 residues. Germline CDR1 reads LNHNV; CDR2 reads YYDKDF (reference sequence). The CDR3 bases are TGTGCCACCAGAGGCCCGGGACTCGGTGCCTACAATGAGCAGTTCTTC. Translating gives CATRGPGLGAYNEQFF. Drawing the rest from reference TRBV15 and TRBJ2-1, the complete variable domain is DAMVIQNPRYQVTQFGKPVTLSCSQTLNHNVMYWYQQKSSQAPKLLFHYYDKDFNNEADTPDNFQSRRPNTSFCFLDIRSPGLGDTAMYLCATRGPGLGAYNEQFFGPGTRLTVL.

The CDR3 is CASSAQQGFGSPLHF. The CDR3 DNA reads TGTGCCAGCAGCGCCCAACAGGGGTTCGGTTCACCCCTCCACTTT. The chain links TRBV9 to TRBJ1-6; 7 nucleotides align to TRBD1. Trimming cost V 3 bases and J 9 bases; bases outside gene matches: 9. The CDR3 sequence is 15 residues long. Germline V lookup: CDR1 SGDLS, CDR2 YYNGEE.

The chain couples TRBV19 to TRBJ1-5; 9 bases fit TRBD1. V lost 3 bases, J lost 4 bases, and 7 bases stayed unmatched. Looked up from germline, CDR1 is LNHDA and CDR2 is SQIVND (reference sequence). The CDR3 sequence is 16 residues long. The CDR3, as DNA: TGTGCCAGTAGTATCGGGACAGGGAGAATAAATCAGCCCCAGCATTTT. It codes for CASSIGTGRINQPQHF.

The chain links TRBV18 to TRBJ2-5; TRBD2 matches at 12 bases. Germline CDR1 KGHSH, CDR2 LQKENI. This CDR3 comprises 14 residues. Trimming removed 8 bases from V and 7 bases from J; junction bases left unmatched: 8. The CDR3 sequence is CASRLAGASLTQYF. CDR3 in DNA: TGTGCCAGCCGACTAGCGGGGGCCTCCTTGACCCAGTACTTC.

This clone was detected only once. The V call is TRBV19, the J call TRBJ1-3, with D unclear. The CDR3 is 14 amino acids. V gave up 1 base and J gave up 0 bases, with 4 bases separating them. The germline gives CDR1 LNHDA, CDR2 SQIVND (reference sequence). CDR3 sequence reads: CASSIGDSGNTIYF. The CDR3 DNA reads TGTGCCAGTAGTATAGGAGACTCTGGAAACACCATATATTTT.

The gene calls are TRBV12-3 or TRBV12-4 and TRBJ1-1; TRBD1 matches at 11 bases. The CDR3 loop spans 12 amino acids. J lost 14 bases, V lost 6 bases, and 8 bases had no gene match. The CDR3 reads CASSLAGDRGFF. The CDR3 bases are TGTGCCAGCAGCCTAGCGGGGGACAGGGGGTTCTTT.

The chain recombines TRBV3-1 (or the pseudogene TRBV3-2) with TRBJ2-7, with 8 bases identical to TRBD1. This CDR3 has 13 residues. With V trimmed by 3 bases and J by 6 bases, 4 bases remained unmatched. Germline V gene sequence: CDR1 LGHDT, CDR2 YNNKEL (reference sequence). The CDR3 nucleotides read TGTGCCAGCAGCCAGGGACAGGCGAGCGAGCAGTACTTC. Its translation is CASSQGQASEQYF.

The chain couples TRBV2 to TRBJ2-1; 10 bases line up with TRBD2. V dropped 6 bases and J dropped 8; count of bases not matched to a gene: 10. The CDR3 loop spans 15 amino acids. Per the germline V gene, CDR1 is SNHLY and CDR2 is FYNNEI. CDR3: CASSRSGGAGDEQFF. CDR3 coding DNA: TGTGCCAGCAGCCGAAGCGGGGGGGCCGGCGATGAGCAGTTCTTC. The full variable domain, rest sourced from reference TRBV2 and TRBJ2-1, is EPEVTQTPSHQVTQMGQEVILRCVPISNHLYFYWYRQILGQKVEFLVSFYNNEISEKSEIFDDQFSVERPDGSNFTLKIRSTKLEDSAMYFCASSRSGGAGDEQFFGPGTRLTVL.

The chain recombines TRBV6-5 with TRBJ2-3, with 9 bases identical to TRBD2. With 5 bases clipped from V and 1 base from J, the junction kept 4 bases outside the gene matches. Per the germline V gene, CDR1 is MNHEY and CDR2 is SVGAGI. This CDR3 comprises 15 residues. The CDR3 spells CASSNPSGGTDTQYF. CDR3 nucleotides: TGTGCCAGCAGTAATCCTAGCGGGGGCACAGATACGCAGTATTTT.

This clone is a singleton in its sample. The rearrangement joins TRBV7-3 to TRBJ1-2, with D maybe TRBD1 (5 bases). The germline V gene encodes CDR1 SGHTA and CDR2 FQGTGA. CDR3 size: 14 residues. V was pared by 5 bases and J by 5 bases, with 15 bases between. The CDR3 DNA sequence: TGTGCCAGCAGCCCGTTCCCAGGGACTTATGGCTACACCTTC. Protein sequence: CASSPFPGTYGYTF.

The rearrangement joins TRBV14 to TRBJ2-1; D uncertain. Germline CDR1 and CDR2: SGHDN and FVKESK. The CDR3 runs to 14 residues. V lost 0 bases and J lost 8, with 11 bases in between. In DNA, the CDR3 is TGTGCCAGCAGCCAAGATGATTTTGGCCATGAGCAGTTCTTC. This codes for CASSQDDFGHEQFF.

The chain uses TRBV28 and TRBJ1-2, with D possibly TRBD1 on 5 matching bases. Germline CDR1 reads MDHEN; CDR2 reads SYDVKM. V was shortened by 5 bases and J by 8 bases, with 24 bases between the two germline ends. This CDR3 has 16 amino acids. The CDR3 here is CASSIPGPGRERGYTF. CDR3 DNA sequence: TGTGCCAGCAGTATCCCCGGTCCAGGGAGGGAGAGGGGCTACACCTTC.

The chain recombines TRBV6-5 with TRBJ1-1; D remains unclear. V lost 6 bases to trimming and J lost 5 bases, with 13 bases between them. Germline V gives CDR1 MNHEY, CDR2 SVGAGI. This CDR3 spans 13 amino acids. CDR3 amino acids: CASRSIGVTEAFF. The CDR3 DNA reads TGTGCCAGCAGGTCGATCGGGGTTACTGAAGCTTTCTTT.

This clone occurred a few times. The CDR3 spells CAISDGRRYGNTIYF. The CDR3 DNA sequence: TGTGCCATCAGTGATGGCAGGAGGTACGGAAACACCATATATTTT. This chain connects TRBV10-3 to TRBJ1-3; D gene uncertain. V was shortened by 3 bases and J by 4 bases, with 13 bases between the two germline ends. Germline loops: CDR1 ENHRY, CDR2 SYGVKD. This CDR3 is built from 15 residues.

The V and J genes are TRBV9 and TRBJ1-4; 11 bases line up with TRBD1. CDR1 is SGDLS and CDR2 is YYNGEE in the germline V gene. With V trimmed by 3 bases and J by 0 bases, 7 bases remained unmatched. The CDR3 is made up of 18 amino acids. The CDR3 loop reads CASSAGTGGPSTNEKLFF. The CDR3 DNA sequence: TGTGCCAGCAGCGCCGGGACAGGGGGTCCCTCAACTAATGAAAAACTGTTTTTT.

The chain links TRBV7-2 to TRBJ2-5; 8 nucleotides agree with TRBD2. Germline loops: CDR1 SGHTA, CDR2 FQGNSA. The CDR3 covers 15 residues. The junction had 14 bases not matched to a gene; V was cut back by 5 bases and J by 9 bases. The CDR3 DNA reads TGTGCCAGCAGCGCACTAGCGGCTGGCCCTGGGGCCCAGTACTTC. Its protein product is CASSALAAGPGAQYF. The full variable domain, completed using reference TRBV7-2 and TRBJ2-5, is GAGVSQSPSNKVTEKGKDVELRCDPISGHTALYWYRQSLGQGLEFLIYFQGNSAPDKSGLPSDRFSAERTGGSVSTLTIQRTQQEDSAVYLCASSALAAGPGAQYFGPGTRLLVL.

Concerning this clone: In the same sample, other DNA sequences code for this CDR3. This chain connects TRBV19 to TRBJ1-5; 8 nucleotides align to TRBD1. The CDR3 loop spans 14 amino acids. The germline gives CDR1 LNHDA, CDR2 SQIVND (reference sequence). J was trimmed by 2 bases and V by 6 bases; bases with no gene match: 3. CDR3 sequence: CASRDRVGNQPQHF. CDR3 DNA: TGTGCCAGTAGGGACAGGGTGGGCAATCAGCCCCAGCATTTT.

This clone was seen a single time. The V gene is TRBV6-5, the J gene TRBJ1-1, with TRBD1 as a possible D gene (6 bases). CDR1 and CDR2 from the germline V gene are MNHEY and SVGAGI. The CDR3 sequence is 15 residues long. V gave up 4 bases and J gave up 6 bases, with 18 bases separating them. The CDR3, as DNA: TGTGCCAGCAGTTCATCTACAGGGAGTAGGTCTGAAGCTTTCTTT. As protein: CASSSSTGSRSEAFF.

The chain employs TRBV11-2 and TRBJ2-2; 9 bases line up with TRBD1. With V trimmed by 1 base and J by 6 bases, 6 bases remained unmatched. Per germline, CDR1 SGHAT and CDR2 FQNNGV. The CDR3 runs to 16 residues. This CDR3 is CASSLGQGVSSGELFF. The CDR3 nucleotides read TGTGCCAGCAGCTTAGGACAGGGGGTATCATCCGGGGAGCTGTTTTTT.

This clone has just a few counts. This chain uses TRBV18 with TRBJ1-1; unclear D gene. Trimming removed 1 base at V and 6 bases at J, with 6 bases between. Germline V gene data show CDR1 as KGHSH and CDR2 as LQKENI. There are 12 residues in the CDR3. The CDR3 reads CASSPQRAEAFF. CDR3 in DNA: TGTGCCAGCTCACCACAACGGGCTGAAGCTTTCTTT.

The chain combines TRBV3-1 (or the pseudogene TRBV3-2) with TRBJ1-4; 7 bases are shared with TRBD1. V shed 1 base and J 3 bases; nucleotides not matched to a gene: 8. CDR3 length equals 17 residues. Germline values: CDR1 LGHDT, CDR2 YNNKEL (reference sequence). CDR3 loop: CASSQASTGVSNEKLFF. CDR3 bases: TGTGCCAGCAGCCAAGCCTCAACAGGGGTATCTAATGAAAAACTGTTTTTT.